The rows below give T cell receptor beta chains drawn from one sample of a study of beta chain features in type 1 diabetes. Profiled with immunoSEQ multiplex PCR; TCRdb holds only in-frame clones, not every one. Of about 15,000 clones listed, roughly 72% are singletons. The sample comprised stem cell memory CD4+ T cells from blood. These receptors were taken from a man aged 30-40 years with type 1 diabetes. Both conserved end residues are part of each CDR3. D genes are given only for firm matches.

cdr3_nt: TGTGCCAGCTCCCTAATGACCGGGACACGAGAGACCCAGTACTTC
cdr3_aa: CASSLMTGTRETQYF
j_call: TRBJ2-5
v_call: TRBV18
d_call: -

cdr3_nt: TGTGCCAGCAGTACTATCTACGAGCAGTACTTC
cdr3_aa: CASSTIYEQYF
j_call: TRBJ2-7
v_call: TRBV2
d_call: -

cdr3_nt: TGTGCCAGCAGCGACTACTACGAGCAGTACTTC
cdr3_aa: CASSDYYEQYF
j_call: TRBJ2-7
v_call: TRBV7-2
d_call: -

cdr3_nt: TGTGCCAGTAGTAAAGACGGGAACAATGAGCAGTTCTTC
cdr3_aa: CASSKDGNNEQFF
j_call: TRBJ2-1
v_call: TRBV19
d_call: -

cdr3_nt: TGTGCCAGCAGCTTGAGGGGCCCGGTAACCGGGGAGCTGTTTTTT
cdr3_aa: CASSLRGPVTGELFF
j_call: TRBJ2-2
v_call: TRBV5-6
d_call: -

cdr3_nt: TGCGCCAGCAGCCCAGGTTTAGTAGGTCAAGCTAACTATGGCTACACCTTC
cdr3_aa: CASSPGLVGQANYGYTF
j_call: TRBJ1-2
v_call: TRBV4-3
d_call: -

cdr3_nt: TGTGCCAGCAGCTTAGATGGGAGGGACACTGAAGCTTTCTTT
cdr3_aa: CASSLDGRDTEAFF
j_call: TRBJ1-1
v_call: TRBV11-3
d_call: -

cdr3_nt: TGTGCCAGTAGTCCCGACAGGGGAGCTGGGGCCAACGTCCTGACTTTC
cdr3_aa: CASSPDRGAGANVLTF
j_call: TRBJ2-6
v_call: TRBV19
d_call: TRBD1

cdr3_nt: TGTGCCAGCAGCACGGGAGGTAGCGGGGGAATGAGAGAGCAGTACTTC
cdr3_aa: CASSTGGSGGMREQYF
j_call: TRBJ2-7
v_call: TRBV7-2
d_call: TRBD2

cdr3_nt: TGCGCCAGCAGCGGAGGACGGTACAATGAGCAGTTCTTC
cdr3_aa: CASSGGRYNEQFF
j_call: TRBJ2-1
v_call: TRBV5-1
d_call: -

cdr3_nt: TGCAGCGCACTTCGAGCGGGGGGGGGCACAGATACGCAGTATTTT
cdr3_aa: CSALRAGGGTDTQYF
j_call: TRBJ2-3
v_call: TRBV29-1
d_call: TRBD2

cdr3_nt: TGCGCCAGCAGCCAAGCGGACAGGTCCTACAATGAGCAGTTCTTC
cdr3_aa: CASSQADRSYNEQFF
j_call: TRBJ2-1
v_call: TRBV4-1
d_call: TRBD1